The 24 T cell receptor beta chains reported below all come from one sample, sequenced in a study of vaccination and CD4 T cells after COVID-19. Sequenced with the Oncomine TCR Beta short-read assay was DNA taken from cultured CD4+ T cells. TCRdb independently ran MiXCR on the PCR reads; one entry per CDR3 protein. The sample yields some 16,000 distinct CDR3 sequences, about 50% seen once. The antigens for these receptors are not known. Specified time point: late sampling 161 to 241 days after vaccination in three convalescent patients. The treatment is: 10-day PBMC culture with coronavirus spike peptide pools or control peptides (ViraFEST assay). Here the sequenced sample was CD4+ T cells from blood, cultured in vitro, taken about 7 months after SARS-CoV-2 vaccination. Receptors originate from a human donor who had recovered from COVID-19.

This clonotype was counted between two and nine times. The rearrangement links TRBV7-8 to TRBJ2-3; D not resolved. Looked up from germline, CDR1 is SGHVS and CDR2 is FQNEAQ. V dropped 8 bases and J dropped 3 bases, with 9 bases sitting between them. The CDR3 length is 12 residues. CDR3 in amino acids: CASGLRTDTQYF. The CDR3 DNA reads as TGTGCCAGCGGGCTACGTACAGATACGCAGTATTTT.

V gene TRBV19 combines with J gene TRBJ1-2, with TRBD1 identical over 10 bases. The CDR3 spans 15 residues. Trimming cost V 5 bases and J 6 bases; bases outside gene matches: 9. CDR1 and CDR2 (germline): LNHDA, SQIVND (reference sequence). CDR3 DNA: TGTGCCAGTAGTCCCGCGGACAGGGGGTGGGATGGCTACACCTTC. This codes for CASSPADRGWDGYTF.

V is TRBV5-1 and J is TRBJ2-5, with 8 bases fitting TRBD2. From germline, CDR1 is SGHRS and CDR2 YFSETQ. The length of the CDR3 is 14 residues. Trimming removed 4 bases from V and 2 bases from J; junction bases left unmatched: 4. CDR3 DNA: TGCGCCAGCAGCGAGATAGCGGGGCAAGAGACCCAGTACTTC. It encodes CASSEIAGQETQYF.

In its sample, this clonotype was seen a few times. V usage is TRBV7-2 and J usage is TRBJ1-3; possibly TRBD1 for D (5 bases). The CDR3 has 15 residues. Deletions cut 7 bases from V and 2 bases from J, with 15 bases between. Germline-derived CDR1 and CDR2 are SGHTA and FQGNSA. CDR3 DNA sequence: TGTGCCAGCATCCCCGGGGGAAGGGCTGGAAACACCATATATTTT. Protein product: CASIPGGRAGNTIYF. The whole variable domain, filled in from reference TRBV7-2 and TRBJ1-3, reads GAGVSQSPSNKVTEKGKDVELRCDPISGHTALYWYRQSLGQGLEFLIYFQGNSAPDKSGLPSDRFSAERTGGSVSTLTIQRTQQEDSAVYLCASIPGGRAGNTIYFGEGSWLTVV.

The V call is TRBV7-9, the J call TRBJ1-5; no reliable D call. This CDR3 region has 12 residues. CDR1 is SEHNR, CDR2 FQNEAQ, per germline (reference sequence). The ends were cut back, 5 bases at V and 4 bases at J, with 6 bases in the middle. The CDR3, as DNA: TGTGCCAGCAGCGGAAAAAATCAGCCCCAGCATTTT. Encoded protein: CASSGKNQPQHF.

The rearrangement links TRBV7-3 to TRBJ2-7; TRBD1 matches at 8 bases. With V trimmed by 5 bases and J by 6 bases, 6 bases remained unmatched. Germline V gives CDR1 SGHTA, CDR2 FQGTGA. CDR3 size: 13 residues. Written as DNA, the CDR3 is TGTGCCAGCAGCCGCGGACAGGGCTCCGAGCAGTACTTC. Its protein is CASSRGQGSEQYF.

The J gene is TRBJ1-2, the V gene TRBV18; TRBD1 matches at 7 bases. V was clipped by 4 bases and J by 10 bases; unmatched bases: 6. This CDR3 has 12 residues. The germline CDR1 and CDR2 sequences are KGHSH and LQKENI. CDR3: CASSLRDSHYTF. The CDR3 coding sequence is TGTGCCAGCTCACTACGGGACAGCCACTACACCTTC.

The J gene is TRBJ2-7, the V gene TRBV18; 9 bases are a match to TRBD1. Germline CDR1 reads KGHSH; CDR2 reads LQKENI. The V and J ends lost 4 bases and 3 bases, in that order; junction bases with no gene match: 4. The CDR3 covers 14 residues. CDR3 sequence reads: CASSRDRAYYEQYF. As DNA, the CDR3 is TGTGCCAGCTCACGGGACAGGGCCTACTACGAGCAGTACTTC.

The chain recombines TRBV20-1 with TRBJ2-7; D gene uncertain. CDR1 is DFQATT, CDR2 SNEGSKA, per germline (reference sequence). V was shortened by 6 bases and J by 0 bases, with 9 bases between the two germline ends. The CDR3 contains 12 residues. The CDR3, as DNA: TGCAGTGCCCTGTCCCACTCCTACGAGCAGTACTTC. This encodes CSALSHSYEQYF.

The J gene is TRBJ2-7, the V gene TRBV12-3 or TRBV12-4; 7 bases map to TRBD1. The CDR3 covers 14 residues. V gave up 6 bases and J gave up 4 bases; unmatched junction bases: 9. The CDR3 DNA reads TGTGCCAGCAGCTCGAAAGACAGGGAGTACGAGCAGTACTTC. As protein: CASSSKDREYEQYF.

V is TRBV20-1 and J is TRBJ1-1; D is perhaps TRBD1 (6 bases). V lost 5 bases to trimming and J lost 6 bases, with 13 bases between them. The CDR3 length is 12 residues. The V gene's germline CDR1 is DFQATT and CDR2 SNEGSKA (reference sequence). CDR3 protein: CSALTPGAEAFF. DNA of the CDR3: TGCAGTGCTCTAACCCCAGGGGCTGAAGCTTTCTTT.

The rearrangement links TRBV7-9 to TRBJ2-3; 7 bases align to TRBD2. V lost 1 base, J lost 2 bases, and 6 bases stayed unmatched. Germline V CDR1 and CDR2: SEHNR, FQNEAQ (reference sequence). The CDR3 totals 16 residues. The CDR3: CASSLGGGRATDTQYF. In DNA form, the CDR3 reads TGTGCCAGCAGCTTAGGTGGTGGGAGGGCCACAGATACGCAGTATTTT.

The chain employs TRBV20-1 and TRBJ2-2, with unresolved D. The V end was cut by 2 bases, the J end by 3 bases, with 10 bases between. From germline, CDR1 is DFQATT and CDR2 SNEGSKA (reference sequence). The CDR3 length is 14 residues. CDR3 DNA sequence: TGCAGTGCTAGATCCGCGCTTGACACCGGGGAGCTGTTTTTT. Its protein is CSARSALDTGELFF.

This clonotype occurred a few times. The chain uses TRBV7-2 and TRBJ2-5; D ambiguous. Deletions cut 1 base from V and 5 bases from J, with 8 bases between. The CDR3 is 13 amino acids. Looked up from germline, CDR1 is SGHTA and CDR2 is FQGNSA. The CDR3 here is CASSLGPQETQYF. CDR3 nucleotide sequence: TGTGCCAGCAGCTTAGGCCCTCAGGAGACCCAGTACTTC.

This clonotype was seen a single time. The V and J genes are TRBV7-9 and TRBJ2-7, with TRBD1 matching over 8 bases. CDR1 is SEHNR, CDR2 FQNEAQ, per germline (reference sequence). Trimming at V came to 5 bases and at J to 3 bases, leaving 6 bases not matched to a gene. The CDR3 has 14 residues. This CDR3 reads CASSPGTGHYEQYF. As DNA, the CDR3 is TGTGCCAGCAGCCCCGGGACAGGACACTACGAGCAGTACTTC.

On this clonotype: The junction departs from germline at one end; a sequencing error may be responsible. CDR3 protein: CTSQPGLLTDTQYF. In nucleotides, the CDR3 is TGTACCAGCCAACCGGGACTACTCACAGATACGCAGTATTTT. V and J are TRBV19 and TRBJ2-3; 7 positions agree with TRBD2. The CDR3 spans 14 residues. Germline loops: CDR1 LNHDA, CDR2 SQIVND (reference sequence).

The gene calls are TRBV6-5 and TRBJ2-7, with D perhaps given as TRBD1 or TRBD2 (5 bases each). V lost 2 bases and J lost 4, with 15 bases in between. This CDR3 region has 15 residues. Germline CDR1 is MNHEY and CDR2 is SVGAGI. CDR3 in amino acids: CASSYTGTGRYEQYF. CDR3 DNA sequence: TGTGCCAGCAGTTACACCGGGACCGGCAGGTACGAGCAGTACTTC.

The CDR3 region is CSARESTTSTDTQYF. CDR3 coding DNA: TGCAGTGCTAGAGAAAGTACAACTAGCACAGATACGCAGTATTTT. The chain links TRBV20-1 to TRBJ2-3; D is unresolved. Germline CDR1 and CDR2: DFQATT and SNEGSKA (reference sequence). Between the trimmed V and J ends, which lost 0 bases and 0 bases, there was a span of 10 bases. This CDR3 has 15 residues.

This chain joins TRBV27 and TRBJ2-7; 9 bases align to TRBD2. Germline values: CDR1 MNHEY, CDR2 SMNVEV (reference sequence). The V segment lost 3 bases and the J segment 6 bases; nucleotides outside the gene matches: 15. This CDR3 comprises 17 residues. CDR3 nucleotides: TGTGCCAGCAGTTTTTATCCTCTGGGACTAGCATCTAGCGAGCAGTACTTC. This gives the protein CASSFYPLGLASSEQYF.

This clonotype was seen a handful of times. The rearrangement links TRBV7-6 to TRBJ2-7, with a tentative D call TRBD1 (7 bases). Trimming left V 1 base short and J 3 bases short, with 19 bases between. The CDR3 is made up of 17 amino acids. The germline CDR1 and CDR2 sequences are SGHVS and FNYEAQ. CDR3 region: CASSLGGAGGPFYEQYF. The CDR3 coding sequence is TGTGCCAGCAGCTTAGGAGGGGCAGGGGGGCCGTTCTACGAGCAGTACTTC.

The gene calls are TRBV11-2 and TRBJ2-7, with D possibly matching TRBD2 (6 bases). V was trimmed by 4 bases and J by 7 bases, leaving 23 bases between them. Per germline, CDR1 SGHAT and CDR2 FQNNGV. This CDR3 region has 16 residues. CDR3 loop: CASSYPYLAEGWEQYF. For the CDR3, the DNA is TGTGCCAGCAGCTACCCATATTTAGCGGAGGGATGGGAGCAGTACTTC.

This clonotype was seen only a few times. The V gene is TRBV7-3, the J gene TRBJ2-3; D is ambiguous. This CDR3 contains 15 residues. The germline gives CDR1 SGHTA, CDR2 FQGTGA. The V end was cut by 0 bases, the J end by 0 bases, with 7 bases between. The CDR3 loop is CASSLTTSSTDTQYF. DNA for the CDR3: TGTGCCAGCAGCTTAACCACTTCTAGCACAGATACGCAGTATTTT.

V gene TRBV7-8 combines with J gene TRBJ2-7; 8 bases agree with TRBD1. The CDR3 covers 14 residues. Trimming at V came to 5 bases and at J to 4 bases, leaving 7 bases not matched to a gene. The germline V gene has CDR1 SGHVS and CDR2 FQNEAQ. CDR3 DNA sequence: TGTGCCAGCAGCCTGAGGACAGGGCCGTACGAGCAGTACTTC. Protein product: CASSLRTGPYEQYF.

The chain employs TRBV27 and TRBJ1-2, with 9 bases lining up with TRBD1. The V segment lost 4 bases and the J segment 8 bases; nucleotides outside the gene matches: 5. Germline CDR1 is MNHEY and CDR2 is SMNVEV (reference sequence). The CDR3 has 13 residues. CDR3 coding DNA: TGTGCCAGCAGTTCCAACAGGGGGCGCGGCTACACCTTC. This codes for CASSSNRGRGYTF.